The subject of this entry is one T cell receptor (beta chain). Its antigen is still unknown. This sample was taken from a study of cytomegalovirus exposure and HLA in healthy donors. Findings of the study overall: Productive status was seen about 87% or about 30% of the time for most TCR beta V segments in an earlier analysis.

In the PCR, 60 Vbeta and 13 Jbeta primers were used. Using immunoSEQ multiplex PCR, the repertoire was profiled, and TCRdb retains in-frame clones only, with some absent. The repertoire holds around 200,000 clones, with 85% as singletons. The sequencing sample was made of PBMCs. This clonotype was sampled from a woman in her forties or fifties in good health and CMV-seronegative.

CDR3 loop: CASSQDTDRVTGELFF. CDR3 nucleotide sequence: TGTGCCAGCAGCCAAGATACCGACAGGGTAACCGGGGAGCTGTTTTTT. V usage is TRBV14 and J usage is TRBJ2-2; TRBD1 matches at 7 bases. The CDR3 is 16 amino acids. In germline, CDR1 is SGHDN, CDR2 FVKESK. J lost 5 bases, V lost 0 bases, and 6 bases had no gene match. Complete variable domain (other parts from reference TRBV14 and TRBJ2-2): EAGVTQFPSHSVIEKGQTVTLRCDPISGHDNLYWYRRVMGKEIKFLLHFVKESKQDESGMPNNRFLAERTGGTYSTLKVQPAELEDSGVYFCASSQDTDRVTGELFFGEGSRLTVL.